This T cell receptor (beta chain) comes out of a study of shared clonotypes between healthy human individuals. As for the study in general: Each donor's CD4 naive and CD4 memory cells filled three plates apiece, CD8 naive two, and CD8 memory one.

Study-wide findings and caveats: Naive subsets usually exceeded memory subsets in estimated richness.

V gave up 6 bases and J gave up 2 bases; unmatched junction bases: 6. The CDR3 is 14 amino acids. Germline lookup yields CDR1 SNHLY and CDR2 FYNNEI. Points on this clone: What it recognizes is unknown.

Original data processing: ImmunoSEQ only sent back junction sequences with no quality scores, so filtering was done differently. Generated by immunoSEQ multiplex PCR, the TCRdb table keeps only in-frame clones and is missing some. That table furnishes V, J and clone size, whereas the DNA furnished D and trimming. The table includes over a million clones, less than 99% detected once. All participating donors were Caucasian adults from Nashville, Tennessee. This receptor was taken from a man between 25 and 39 years old in good health. Sequencing used naive CD4+ T cells sorted from blood. Noted subset: CD45RA+ positively selected. This chain uses TRBV2 with TRBJ1-2; 7 bases fit TRBD1. Here the CDR3 reads CASRAGTENYGYTF. CDR3 DNA sequence: TGTGCCAGCAGAGCCGGGACAGAGAACTATGGCTACACCTTC.